These 5 T cell receptor beta chains were sequenced from one sample in a study of CD8 T cells in Susac syndrome. With random hexamers, reverse transcription was performed on about 0.5 to 1 ug of RNA. MiXCR was run by TCRdb on the immunoSEQ multiplex PCR reads, yielding one entry per CDR3 protein. Seen here are about 130,000 distinct CDR3 sequences, about 95% observed once, and the top ten hold approximately 0.12%. The sequenced material came from CD4+ T cells from PBMCs. The receptors here all came from a human donor in good health.

The gene calls are TRBV7-9 and TRBJ1-5, with D unresolved. CDR1 and CDR2 from the germline V gene are SEHNR and FQNEAQ (reference sequence). This CDR3 comprises 15 residues. V lost 2 bases and J 0 bases, leaving 8 bases between the germline ends. The DNA of the CDR3 is TGTGCCAGCAGCTTAACCGGTAATAGCAATCAGCCCCAGCATTTT. Its translation: CASSLTGNSNQPQHF.

The genes are TRBV12-3 or TRBV12-4 and TRBJ1-4; no clear D. V was shortened by 2 bases and J by 6 bases, with 7 bases between the two germline ends. The CDR3 runs 13 residues. For the CDR3, the DNA is TGTGCCAGCAGTTTATCGCTGGATGAAAAACTGTTTTTT. Translated: CASSLSLDEKLFF.

The V call is TRBV2, the J call TRBJ2-7; TRBD2 aligns across 7 bases. The CDR3 runs to 14 residues. CDR1 is SNHLY and CDR2 is FYNNEI in the germline V gene. J lost 2 bases, V lost 4 bases, and 5 bases had no gene match. In nucleotides, the CDR3 is TGTGCCAGCAGTGCGGCTAGCGGACCCTACGAGCAGTACTTC. This codes for CASSAASGPYEQYF.

This clonotype came up a few times. This chain joins TRBV3-1 and TRBJ2-7; tentatively, D is TRBD1 (5 bases). Trimming stripped 6 bases from V and 3 bases from J, with 9 bases between. In germline, CDR1 is LGHDT, CDR2 YNNKEL (reference sequence). The CDR3 loop spans 12 amino acids. The chain's CDR3 is CASSRTSYEQYF. CDR3 bases: TGTGCCAGCAGTCGGACAAGCTACGAGCAGTACTTC.

This chain joins TRBV20-1 and TRBJ2-1; 10 positions match TRBD2. V shed 6 bases and J 3 bases; nucleotides not matched to a gene: 5. Per germline, CDR1 DFQATT and CDR2 SNEGSKA (reference sequence). CDR3 length equals 14 residues. CDR3 coding DNA: TGCAGTGCCTCTAGCGGGAGAATCTACAATGAGCAGTTCTTC. As protein: CSASSGRIYNEQFF.